This T cell receptor beta chain was identified in a study of human T cells and chemical hapten exposure. The wider study: The sensitizing agent was 2% DPC, placed on 2 cm by 2 cm of upper inner arm skin.

MiXCR was run by TCRdb on the RACE reads, yielding one entry per CDR3 protein. The table shows roughly 32,000 distinct CDR3 sequences, with over 4.5% occurring only once. Noted time point: patch test 3, about 24 weeks after DPC sensitization. Treatment defined: therapeutic diphenylcyclopropenone sensitization with weekly scalp DPC. Trimming cost V 5 bases and J 0 bases, with 11 bases left between them. CDR1 SEHNR and CDR2 FQNEAQ come from the germline V gene (reference sequence). This CDR3 has 16 amino acids. Remarks on this clonotype: This clone may be a read error of a much larger clone one base away.

The sequences come from whole blood, collected in connection with sensitization to the hapten diphenylcyclopropenone (DPC). This TCR was sampled from a man aged 25-45 years with alopecia areata. Some clones in this sample may be carry-over from other donors' samples. The V and J genes are TRBV7-9 and TRBJ2-6; D is unclear. Here the CDR3 reads CASSPSVVSGANVLTF. For the CDR3, the DNA is TGTGCCAGCAGCCCGTCAGTGGTCTCTGGGGCCAACGTCCTGACTTTC.